This T cell receptor beta chain was observed in a study of T cells in Graves' hyperthyroidism and ophthalmopathy. Findings and caveats of the study: Peripheral blood also featured most of the thyroid clonotypes expanded above 0.001.

This clonotype was detected ten times or more. The antigen remains unidentified. Losses at the gene ends were 4 bases for V and 2 bases for J; bases not matched to a gene: 4. This CDR3 spans 16 amino acids. CDR1 is SGHAT and CDR2 is FQNNGV in the germline V gene. TCR beta CDR3 regions were amplified from RNA. With the HTBI primer set, the TCR CDR3 went through a first round of RT-PCR. TCRdb used MiXCR to reprocess the multiplex PCR reads, holding one entry per CDR3 protein. The data hold 500,000 or so distinct CDR3 sequences, with 15% to 20% observed a single time. The receptor's source is a woman younger than 30 with Graves' ophthalmopathy. The sequenced sample was blood. This chain joins TRBV11-2 and TRBJ1-5; 11 nucleotides line up with TRBD1. The CDR3, as DNA: TGTGCCAGCAGCTCCGGACAGGGGGCCGGCAATCAGCCCCAGCATTTT. It encodes CASSSGQGAGNQPQHF.